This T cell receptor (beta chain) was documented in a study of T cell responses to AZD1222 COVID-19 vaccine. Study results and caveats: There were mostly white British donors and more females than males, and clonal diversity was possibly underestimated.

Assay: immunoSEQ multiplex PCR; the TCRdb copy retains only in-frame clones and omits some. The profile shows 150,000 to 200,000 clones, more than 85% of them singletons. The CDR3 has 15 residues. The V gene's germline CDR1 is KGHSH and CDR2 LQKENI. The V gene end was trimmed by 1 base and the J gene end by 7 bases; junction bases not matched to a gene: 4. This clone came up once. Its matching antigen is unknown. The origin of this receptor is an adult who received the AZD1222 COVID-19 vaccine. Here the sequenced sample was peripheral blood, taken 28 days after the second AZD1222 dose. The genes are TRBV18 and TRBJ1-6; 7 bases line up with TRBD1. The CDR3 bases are TGTGCCAGCTCACCACAGGAACAGGGGAATTCACCCCTCCACTTT. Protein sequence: CASSPQEQGNSPLHF.